Presented here are 27 T cell receptor beta chains from one specimen sequenced in a study of spatial heterogeneity in lung cancer (dated by TCRdb to between 2018 and 2020). Library preparation employed 5' RACE. The sequencing machine was a NextSeq 500. TCRdb reworked the public reads: Q25 trimming with fastp, MiXCR clone assembly, productive beta chains retained. CDR3 protein duplicates are merged, each entry listing the most common genes and DNA. This sample is represented by 2,700 or so distinct CDR3 sequences; approximately 8.5% of them were singletons. The top ten clonotypes cover around 40% of the sample. The sample's time point label is to be understood as: sample taken at primary tumor resection. TCR sequencing used whole RNA extracted from tumor and nontumor lung tissue, or from cryopreserved PBMC samples, without cell sorting. The sequencing here drew on normal lung tissue next to the tumor, taken at surgery. The receptors were gathered from a male donor with early-stage non-small cell lung cancer.

This clonotype has ten or more counts. This beta chain appears as a stray read in a library generated for alpha chains; its size is not informative. V gene TRBV7-9 combines with J gene TRBJ2-5, with D tentatively TRBD2 (6 bases). CDR3 length equals 15 residues. In germline, CDR1 is SEHNR, CDR2 FQNEAQ (reference sequence). Trimming took off 6 bases at V and 2 bases at J, with 16 bases between the two ends. The CDR3 spells CASSSGGIAQETQYF. Written as DNA, the CDR3 is TGTGCCAGCAGTTCAGGCGGGATCGCGCAAGAGACCCAGTACTTC. Filled out from reference TRBV7-9 and TRBJ2-5, the complete variable domain reads DTGVSQNPRHKITKRGQNVTFRCDPISEHNRLYWYRQTLGQGPEFLTYFQNEAQLEKSRLLSDRFSAERPKGSFSTLEIQRTEQGDSAMYLCASSSGGIAQETQYFGPGTRLLVL.

By sample share, this clonotype is medium-sized (0.01 to 0.1%). This beta chain is an off-target read within a library intended for alpha chains, so its frequency means little. The CDR3 DNA follows: TGTGCCAGCAGCTTGCAAGCGGGGGGCAATGAGCAGTTCTTC. Translated: CASSLQAGGNEQFF. The rearrangement joins TRBV7-3 to TRBJ2-1, with 9 nucleotides matching TRBD2. In germline, CDR1 is SGHTA, CDR2 FQGTGA. The CDR3 consists of 14 residues. J was trimmed by 6 bases and V by 3 bases; bases with no gene match: 3.

This clonotype was seen ten or more times. This beta chain is a stray sequence in a library constructed for alpha chains; its clone size is not meaningful. The CDR3 region is CASSYLKQGYEQYF. For the CDR3, the DNA is TGTGCCAGCAGTTACCTTAAGCAGGGGTACGAGCAGTACTTC. This chain joins TRBV6-5 and TRBJ2-7; maybe TRBD1 (6 bases). The CDR3 runs 14 residues. V lost 2 bases and J 4 bases, leaving 12 bases between the germline ends. Germline V gene sequence: CDR1 MNHEY, CDR2 SVGAGI.

This clonotype was counted many times. Within a library made for alpha chains, this beta chain is off target, and its count is uninformative. The genes are TRBV5-1 and TRBJ1-1; the D gene is possibly TRBD1 (6 bases). Trimming removed 3 bases at V and 3 bases at J, with 18 bases between. Germline assignment: CDR1 SGHRS and CDR2 YFSETQ. CDR3 length: 16 residues. DNA for the CDR3: TGCGCCAGCAGCTCGAGAGGGGGGCTCGGGGACACTGAAGCTTTCTTT. Protein sequence: CASSSRGGLGDTEAFF.

This clonotype is termed medium-sized. A library prepared for alpha chains yielded this beta chain as an off-target read; its size is of little meaning. This chain uses TRBV25-1 with TRBJ2-7; D could derive from TRBD1 or TRBD2 (6 bases each). Germline V CDR1 and CDR2: MGHDK, SYGVNS. This CDR3 is 13 amino acids long. V was clipped by 1 base and J by 7 bases, with 11 bases between them. The CDR3 reads CASSEWGAAEQYF. As DNA, the CDR3 is TGTGCCAGCAGTGAATGGGGGGCGGCTGAGCAGTACTTC.

This clonotype is medium-sized. The library was designed around alpha chains, so this beta chain is a stray read whose abundance carries little weight. The J gene is TRBJ2-6, the V gene TRBV28; D is ambiguous. Looked up from germline, CDR1 is MDHEN and CDR2 is SYDVKM. Deletions cut 4 bases from V and 0 bases from J, with 16 bases between. This CDR3 is built from 18 residues. For the CDR3, the DNA is TGTGCCAGCAGTTCGGATCCACGATCGGCCTCTGGGGCCAACGTCCTGACTTTC. Translation gives CASSSDPRSASGANVLTF. Combining the CDR3 with reference TRBV28 and TRBJ2-6 gives the whole variable domain DVKVTQSSRYLVKRTGEKVFLECVQDMDHENMFWYRQDPGLGLRLIYFSYDVKMKEKGDIPEGYSVSREKKERFSLILESASTNQTSMYLCASSSDPRSASGANVLTFGAGSRLTVL.

By share, this clonotype counts as medium-sized (0.01 to 0.1%). This beta chain came through as a stray read in a library set up for alpha chains, and its size says little. The chain has TRBV5-1 and TRBJ2-7; the match to TRBD2 covers 12 bases. The germline CDR1 and CDR2 sequences are SGHRS and YFSETQ. The V segment lost 3 bases and the J segment 2 bases; nucleotides outside the gene matches: 3. The CDR3 loop spans 15 amino acids. CDR3 residues: CASSSSGRGTYEQYF. CDR3 nucleotides: TGCGCCAGCAGCTCTAGCGGGAGGGGCACCTACGAGCAGTACTTC.

This clonotype occurred many times. Since it is a stray read in a library aimed at alpha chains, this beta chain has a size that is not meaningful. The chain is built from TRBV6-5 and TRBJ2-1; D is ambiguous. The CDR3 spans 13 residues. Germline lookup yields CDR1 MNHEY and CDR2 SVGAGI. The V end was cut by 6 bases, the J end by 6 bases, with 12 bases between. The chain's CDR3 is CASSSARANEQFF. CDR3 nucleotide sequence: TGTGCCAGCAGCTCGGCTAGAGCCAATGAGCAGTTCTTC.

Many counts were recorded for this clonotype. The size of this beta chain means little, since it is a stray read in a library made for alpha chains. The V call is TRBV4-1, the J call TRBJ2-1, with 12 positions matching TRBD2. The CDR3 loop spans 17 amino acids. V lost 1 base to trimming and J lost 4 bases; unmatched junction nucleotides: 5. Germline CDR1 and CDR2: MGHRA and YSYEKL. CDR3 amino acids: CASSQGGLAGGYNEQFF. Here the CDR3 DNA reads TGCGCCAGCAGCCAAGGCGGCCTAGCGGGGGGGTACAATGAGCAGTTCTTC.

This clonotype is labeled medium-sized. In a library made to pick up alpha chains, this beta chain is a stray read with a size that means little. The chain combines TRBV20-1 with TRBJ2-3; 7 bases match TRBD2. The CDR3 totals 14 residues. Germline trimming cut 3 bases from V and 3 bases from J; bases unmatched to any gene: 6. Looked up from germline, CDR1 is DFQATT and CDR2 is SNEGSKA (reference sequence). The CDR3 sequence: CSASYRGGTDTQYF. CDR3 DNA: TGCAGTGCTAGTTATCGGGGAGGGACAGATACGCAGTATTTT.

This clonotype is deemed medium-sized. This beta chain lies outside the target of a library built for alpha chains; its clone size means little. The chain links TRBV4-2 to TRBJ2-7; 13 nucleotides align to TRBD2. The germline V gene has CDR1 LGHNA and CDR2 YNFKEQ. The CDR3 has 16 residues. The ends lost 1 base at V and 6 bases at J; junction bases unmatched: 6. DNA for the CDR3: TGTGCCAGCAGCCAAGGCGGACTAGCGGGAGTAGGCGAGCAGTACTTC. Residues: CASSQGGLAGVGEQYF.

In its sample, this clonotype ranks as medium-sized. In a library made to pick up alpha chains, this beta chain is a stray read with a size that means little. The V and J genes are TRBV2 and TRBJ2-5; D may be TRBD2 (6 bases). Trimming cost V 8 bases and J 3 bases, with 19 bases left between them. Germline V gene lookup returns CDR1 SNHLY and CDR2 FYNNEI. This CDR3 has 15 amino acids. The CDR3 nucleotides read TGTGCCAGCGGCAAAGGCGGGGTCCTGGAAGAGACCCAGTACTTC. Residues: CASGKGGVLEETQYF. Filled out from reference TRBV2 and TRBJ2-5, the complete variable domain reads EPEVTQTPSHQVTQMGQEVILRCVPISNHLYFYWYRQILGQKVEFLVSFYNNEISEKSEIFDDQFSVERPDGSNFTLKIRSTKLEDSAMYFCASGKGGVLEETQYFGPGTRLLVL.

This clonotype was detected ten times or more. As an off-target read in a library built for alpha chains, this beta chain has a frequency of little significance. This chain uses TRBV7-2 with TRBJ2-2; TRBD2 agrees at 8 bases. CDR1 and CDR2 from the germline V gene are SGHTA and FQGNSA. The CDR3 has 17 amino acids. With 3 bases clipped from V and 5 bases from J, the junction kept 11 bases outside the gene matches. CDR3 loop: CASSLGGAGAYTGELFF. CDR3 bases: TGTGCCAGCAGCTTGGGCGGAGCGGGAGCGTATACCGGGGAGCTGTTTTTT.

In its sample, this clonotype ranks as medium-sized. Little can be read into the size of this beta chain, an off-target read in a library designed for alpha chains. J is TRBJ2-7 and V is TRBV29-1; 8 nucleotides align to TRBD2. The CDR3 has 13 amino acids. CDR1 is SQVTM, CDR2 ANQGSEA, per germline. V lost 1 base and J lost 3; bases outside the gene matches: 2. This CDR3 is CSVEGAGDYEQYF. The CDR3 coding sequence is TGCAGCGTTGAAGGAGCGGGGGACTACGAGCAGTACTTC.

By proportion, this clonotype is medium-sized (0.01 to 0.1%). Because the library targeted alpha chains, this beta chain is an off-target read whose size means little. The rearrangement links TRBV20-1 to TRBJ2-2, with TRBD2 matching over 8 bases. The CDR3 covers 16 residues. Germline trimming cut 3 bases from V and 3 bases from J; bases unmatched to any gene: 9. Germline V CDR1 and CDR2: DFQATT, SNEGSKA (reference sequence). The CDR3 region is CSARYSGGPDTGELFF. The CDR3 nucleotides read TGCAGTGCTAGGTATTCGGGAGGGCCTGACACCGGGGAGCTGTTTTTT.

This clonotype is labeled as medium-sized. This beta chain represents an off-target read in a library built for alpha chains; its size is of limited meaning. J is TRBJ2-1 and V is TRBV20-1; D tentatively fits TRBD1 or TRBD2 (7 bases each). The CDR3 contains 18 residues. Germline-derived CDR1 and CDR2 are DFQATT and SNEGSKA (reference sequence). The V end lost 6 bases, the J end lost 10 bases, and 34 bases lay between the germline ends. The CDR3 DNA reads as TGCAGTGCCAGGGGGTACGGAACAATGGCGGGAGCACGGGCGGAGCAGTTCTTC. This gives the protein CSARGYGTMAGARAEQFF.

This clonotype is judged medium-sized. The junction departs from the called germline gene at one end, perhaps through a read error. With the library built for alpha chains, this beta chain is off target and its frequency is not meaningful. This rearrangement joins TRBV2 to TRBJ2-1; 7 nucleotides match TRBD2. Looked up from germline, CDR1 is SNHLY and CDR2 is FYNNEI. This CDR3 comprises 13 residues. The CDR3, as DNA: TGTGCCAGCAGTGAATGGGGGGAGGGCCCCCATCGATTC. Translated: CASSEWGEGPHRF. Full variable domain (missing parts from reference TRBV2 and TRBJ2-1): EPEVTQTPSHQVTQMGQEVILRCVPISNHLYFYWYRQILGQKVEFLVSFYNNEISEKSEIFDDQFSVERPDGSNFTLKIRSTKLEDSAMYFCASSEWGEGPHRFGPGTRLTVL.

This clonotype was recorded many times. The library was prepared for alpha chains; this beta chain is a stray read, so its frequency means little. The chain employs TRBV7-2 and TRBJ2-7, with TRBD1 identical over 8 bases. The CDR3 length is 15 residues. Per the germline V gene, CDR1 is SGHTA and CDR2 is FQGNSA. The V gene end was trimmed by 10 bases and the J gene end by 1 base; junction bases not matched to a gene: 12. The CDR3 nucleotides read TGTGCCACCCAGGTTGGACAGGGTGATTCCTACGAGCAGTACTTC. It translates to CATQVGQGDSYEQYF.

This clonotype came up many times. The library was prepared for alpha chains; this beta chain is a stray read, so its frequency means little. The chain uses TRBV6-5 and TRBJ1-6; D remains ambiguous. V was pared by 0 bases and J by 0 bases, with 12 bases between. The CDR3 runs to 18 residues. From germline, CDR1 is MNHEY and CDR2 SVGAGI. For the CDR3, the DNA is TGTGCCAGCAGTTACTCGATGTCGGGGAGCTCCTATAATTCACCCCTCCACTTT. The encoded protein is CASSYSMSGSSYNSPLHF.

This clonotype was picked up a small number of times. For a library built for alpha chains, this beta chain is a stray read; little rests on its size. The chain uses TRBV6-6 and TRBJ2-2; TRBD2 agrees at 9 bases. With V trimmed by 0 bases and J by 4 bases, 3 bases remained unmatched. This CDR3 spans 16 amino acids. Looked up from germline, CDR1 is MNHNY and CDR2 is SVGAGI (reference sequence). CDR3 amino acids: CASSYSGTSLTGELFF. CDR3 nucleotide sequence: TGTGCCAGCAGTTACTCCGGGACTAGCCTCACCGGGGAGCTGTTTTTT.

Worth noting for this clonotype: The library was designed around alpha chains, so this beta chain is a stray read whose abundance carries little weight. The chain couples TRBV12-3 or TRBV12-4 to TRBJ2-1; D remains ambiguous. The V and J ends lost 3 bases and 10 bases respectively, with 13 bases between them. CDR3 size: 13 residues. The CDR3 spells CASSFGWAQEQFF. CDR3 sequence (DNA): TGTGCCAGCAGTTTCGGCTGGGCCCAGGAGCAGTTCTTC.

This clonotype is medium-sized. In a library made to pick up alpha chains, this beta chain is a stray read with a size that means little. This chain uses TRBV3-1 with TRBJ1-2; TRBD1 might be the D (6 bases). The V end lost 4 bases, the J end lost 4 bases, and 22 bases lay between the germline ends. The CDR3 is 17 amino acids. Germline V lookup: CDR1 LGHDT, CDR2 YNNKEL (reference sequence). The CDR3 region is CASSLHSGARAGYGYTF. The CDR3 bases are TGTGCCAGCAGCCTTCATTCAGGGGCGCGAGCGGGCTATGGCTACACCTTC.

By share of the sample, this clonotype is medium-sized. Because the library targeted alpha chains, this beta chain is an off-target read whose size means little. The CDR3: CASRTTGTSGINEQFF. In nucleotides, the CDR3 is TGTGCCAGTAGGACTACCGGGACTAGCGGGATTAATGAGCAGTTCTTC. The chain has TRBV19 and TRBJ2-1, with 13 bases matching TRBD2. The trim removed 6 bases at V and 7 bases at J, leaving 9 bases unmatched. Germline CDR1 reads LNHDA; CDR2 reads SQIVND (reference sequence). The CDR3 sequence is 16 residues long. Filled out from reference TRBV19 and TRBJ2-1, the complete variable domain reads DGGITQSPKYLFRKEGQNVTLSCEQNLNHDAMYWYRQDPGQGLRLIYYSQIVNDFQKGDIAEGYSVSREKKESFPLTVTSAQKNPTAFYLCASRTTGTSGINEQFFGPGTRLTVL.

This clonotype qualifies as medium-sized. Within a library made for alpha chains, this beta chain is off target, and its count is uninformative. This chain uses TRBV11-2 with TRBJ1-4; 10 bases are shared with TRBD1. The CDR3 has 14 residues. The V gene's germline CDR1 is SGHAT and CDR2 FQNNGV. Trimming at V came to 3 bases and at J to 8 bases, leaving 3 bases not matched to a gene. The CDR3 loop is CASSLGTGVEKLFF. In DNA form, the CDR3 reads TGTGCCAGCAGCTTGGGGACAGGGGTGGAAAAACTGTTTTTT.

By share, this clonotype ranks as medium-sized (0.01 to 0.1%). This beta chain is off target for a library built for alpha chains, so its abundance means little. The rearrangement uses TRBV12-3 or TRBV12-4 and TRBJ2-7, with TRBD1 matching 9 bases. The CDR3 has 13 residues. V lost 5 bases, J lost 6 bases, and 5 bases stayed unmatched. This CDR3 reads CASSPGQGPEQYF. As DNA, the CDR3 is TGTGCCAGCAGTCCGGGACAGGGTCCCGAGCAGTACTTC.

Notes on this clonotype: Because the library targeted alpha chains, this beta chain is an off-target read whose size means little. The chain combines TRBV12-3 or TRBV12-4 with TRBJ2-1, with TRBD2 identical over 11 bases. With 6 bases clipped from V and 12 bases from J, the junction kept 7 bases outside the gene matches. The CDR3 length is 13 residues. DNA of the CDR3: TGTGCCAGCAGGGCGACTAGCGGGGATCGGCAGTTCTTC. It codes for CASRATSGDRQFF.

This clonotype ranks as medium-sized. The library was built for alpha chains, so this beta chain is an off-target read and its size means little. The chain combines TRBV28 with TRBJ2-1; 8 bases fit TRBD2. This CDR3 region has 14 residues. V shed 4 bases and J 8 bases; nucleotides not matched to a gene: 7. Germline CDR1 is MDHEN and CDR2 is SYDVKM. CDR3 sequence: CASSSGLAPDEQFF. DNA of the CDR3: TGTGCCAGCAGTTCCGGACTAGCCCCCGATGAGCAGTTCTTC.